This T cell receptor beta chain was observed in a study of lymphopenia after photon versus proton radiotherapy. Whole-study findings and limits: Relative stability marked proton patients; photon patients lost diversity and naive cells. After the lymphocyte nadir, photon-treated repertoires showed oligoclonal expansion, especially of CD8+ Temra cells. In patients who died, overall survival fell as post-nadir TCR diversity dropped more.

Method: immunoSEQ multiplex PCR; TCRdb's copy keeps in-frame clones and lacks some. The sample carries roughly 49,000 clones, more than 85% recorded once. Losses at the gene ends were 4 bases for V and 6 bases for J; bases not matched to a gene: 10. This CDR3 is 15 amino acids long. Germline CDR1 and CDR2: KGHSH and LQKENI. As regards this clone: What it binds is not known.

The sample was peripheral blood, taken from a patient treated with photon-based radiotherapy. V and J are TRBV18 and TRBJ1-2; 8 bases line up with TRBD1. This clonotype originated in a woman aged 40-49 years with cholangiocarcinoma. The DNA for the CDR3 is TGTGCCAGCTCACTTGGGGACAGGCTAAGCGATGGCTACACCTTC. Encoded protein: CASSLGDRLSDGYTF.